This is a list of T cell receptor beta chains from one sample in a study of cytomegalovirus exposure and HLA in healthy donors. Generated by immunoSEQ multiplex PCR, the TCRdb table keeps only in-frame clones and is missing some. The data contain around 300,000 clones, 86% of them singletons. The source material was PBMCs. Every receptor here comes from a woman aged 18-35 years in good health and CMV-seronegative. CDR3s include the opening cysteine and the closing phenylalanine or tryptophan. Expanded clones are given a class, and other clones once, few, many or no size at all.

v_call	j_call	clone_size	cdr3_aa
TRBV30	TRBJ2-3	NA	CAWTWRASTDTQYF
TRBV2	TRBJ1-6	few	CADRDLYSPLHF
TRBV5-6	TRBJ1-5	NA	CASSLAAGQPQHF
TRBV9	TRBJ2-5	NA	CASSGGLVQETQYF
TRBV5-1	TRBJ1-2	NA	CASSRDRDHGYTF
TRBV29-1	TRBJ2-5	NA	CSIRQLERETQYF
TRBV2	TRBJ2-7	NA	CASSEAWTGSYEQYF
TRBV7-6	TRBJ2-5	NA	CASSYRGPQETQYF
TRBV6-1	TRBJ2-7	NA	CASSGQASYEQYF
TRBV7-2	TRBJ2-3	NA	CASSVGLHTDTQYF
TRBV5-6	TRBJ2-7	NA	CASSLAGTGFSSYEQYF
TRBV2	TRBJ2-7	NA	CASRWESHEQYF
TRBV20-1	TRBJ2-7	NA	CSAGLDYEQYF
TRBV5-1	TRBJ2-3	NA	CASSLRRAGTDTQYF
TRBV11-2	TRBJ2-3	NA	CASSSLRGSQMGFTQYF
TRBV9	TRBJ1-2	NA	CASSVVAANYGYTF
TRBV6-5	TRBJ2-3	NA	CASRTSPASDTQYF
TRBV7-9	TRBJ2-1	NA	CASSLGTGGSYNEQFF
TRBV5-1	TRBJ2-7	NA	CASSLGPTGGPYEQYF
TRBV11-2	TRBJ2-7	NA	CALGDTSYEQYF
TRBV18	TRBJ2-7	once	CASSPLGSTGGSYEQYF
TRBV28	TRBJ2-2	NA	CASSQPGLITGELFF
TRBV7-3	TRBJ1-6	few	CASSLKGTGIGSPLHF
TRBV7-8	TRBJ1-5	NA	CASSLESGSNQPQHF
TRBV6-4	TRBJ1-1	NA	CASRETGKTEAFF
TRBV5-4	TRBJ2-7	NA	CASSLWPGGNYEQYF
TRBV4-3	TRBJ2-7	NA	CASSQGDRVTQEQYF
TRBV4-1	TRBJ2-5	NA	CASSLLAGLETQYF
TRBV4-3	TRBJ1-2	NA	CASSHLPDRDDYGYTF
TRBV27	TRBJ1-6	NA	CASSPQLADRANSPLHF
TRBV5-1	TRBJ1-2	few	CASSIRPGRYGYTF
TRBV27	TRBJ2-1	NA	CASSLSSGEQFF
TRBV6-1	TRBJ2-7	NA	CATKGWEDPHEQYF
TRBV27	TRBJ2-7	many	CASKTSGYEQYF
TRBV27	TRBJ1-5	NA	CASSFLGTGGRQPQHF
TRBV4-3	TRBJ1-2	once	CASSPGPQGAQGYTF
TRBV9	TRBJ1-5	NA	CASSVAGEGNQPQHF
TRBV9	TRBJ2-7	NA	CASSVENSGYEQYF
TRBV12-5	TRBJ2-7	NA	CASGLVPFLSEQYF
TRBV10-2	TRBJ2-1	NA	CASSTFSGTNEQFF
TRBV5-1	TRBJ2-1	NA	CASSFRLAGGLSRYNEQFF
TRBV6-5	TRBJ2-5	NA	CASRRYEQETQYF
TRBV18	TRBJ2-2	NA	CASSPRRTGELGGELFF
TRBV5-1	TRBJ2-5	NA	CASSLRRPPETQYF
TRBV9	TRBJ2-3	few	CASSVLPSGRATDTQYF
TRBV5-4	TRBJ2-7	NA	CASSLTGAMVYEQYF
TRBV4-1	TRBJ1-5	few	CASSQESYSNQPQHF
TRBV7-8	TRBJ1-2	NA	CASSLGEGNYGYTF
TRBV7-8	TRBJ2-7	NA	CASSRRDRGPYEQYF
TRBV28	TRBJ1-2	NA	CASSLDPLQGNYGYTF
TRBV27	TRBJ2-7	NA	CASSLYRGSSYEQYF
TRBV7-2	TRBJ2-7	NA	CASSQTTTSYEQYF
TRBV19	TRBJ1-1	NA	CASIYLSPGNTEAFF
TRBV6-4	TRBJ2-2	medium-sized	CASSDSSTGELFF
TRBV30	TRBJ2-7	once	CAWSLQGGTYEQYF